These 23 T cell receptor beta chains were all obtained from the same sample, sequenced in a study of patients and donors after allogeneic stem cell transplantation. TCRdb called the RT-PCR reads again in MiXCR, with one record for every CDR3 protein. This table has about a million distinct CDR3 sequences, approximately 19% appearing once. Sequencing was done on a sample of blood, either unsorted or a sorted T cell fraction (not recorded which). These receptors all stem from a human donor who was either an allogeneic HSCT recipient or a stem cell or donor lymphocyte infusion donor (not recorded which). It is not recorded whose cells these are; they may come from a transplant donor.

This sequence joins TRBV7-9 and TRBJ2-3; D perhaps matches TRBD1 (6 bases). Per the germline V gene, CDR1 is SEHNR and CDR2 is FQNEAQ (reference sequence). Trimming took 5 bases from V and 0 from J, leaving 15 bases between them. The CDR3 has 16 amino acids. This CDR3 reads CASSPDRFASTDTQYF. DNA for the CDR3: TGTGCCAGCAGCCCCGACAGGTTTGCTAGCACAGATACGCAGTATTTT.

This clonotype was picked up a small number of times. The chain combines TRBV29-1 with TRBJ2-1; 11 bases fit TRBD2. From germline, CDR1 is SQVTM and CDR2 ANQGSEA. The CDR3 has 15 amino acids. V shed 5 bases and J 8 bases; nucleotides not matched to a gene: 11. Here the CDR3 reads CSVSKRLAGWDEQFF. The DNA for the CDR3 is TGCAGCGTTTCAAAACGACTAGCGGGGTGGGATGAGCAGTTCTTC.

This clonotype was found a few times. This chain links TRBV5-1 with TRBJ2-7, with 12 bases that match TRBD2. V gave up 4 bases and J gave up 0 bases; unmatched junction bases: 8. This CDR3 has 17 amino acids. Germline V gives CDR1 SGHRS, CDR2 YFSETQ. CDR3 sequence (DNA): TGCGCCAGCAGCCTAAGCACTAGCGGGAGGCCCTCCTACGAGCAGTACTTC. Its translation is CASSLSTSGRPSYEQYF. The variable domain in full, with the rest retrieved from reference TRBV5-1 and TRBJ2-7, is KAGVTQTPRYLIKTRGQQVTLSCSPISGHRSVSWYQQTPGQGLQFLFEYFSETQRNKGNFPGRFSGRQFSNSRSEMNVSTLELGDSALYLCASSLSTSGRPSYEQYFGPGTRLTVT.

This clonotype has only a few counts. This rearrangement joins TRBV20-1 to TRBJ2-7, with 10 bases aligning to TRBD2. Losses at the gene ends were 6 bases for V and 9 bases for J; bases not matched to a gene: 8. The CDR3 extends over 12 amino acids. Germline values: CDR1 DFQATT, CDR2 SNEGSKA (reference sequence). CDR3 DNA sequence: TGCAGTGCACCAGCGGGGGGGCCAGTGCAGTACTTC. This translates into CSAPAGGPVQYF.

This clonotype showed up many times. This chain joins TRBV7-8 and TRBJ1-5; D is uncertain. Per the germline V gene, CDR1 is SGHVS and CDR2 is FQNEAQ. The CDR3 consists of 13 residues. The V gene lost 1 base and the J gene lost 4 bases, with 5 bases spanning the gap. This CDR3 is CASSLDGNQPQHF. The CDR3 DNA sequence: TGTGCCAGCAGCTTAGACGGGAATCAGCCCCAGCATTTT.

The CDR3 sequence is CATSREGRGNEKLFF. In DNA form, the CDR3 reads TGTGCCACCAGCAGAGAGGGTCGGGGGAACGAAAAACTGTTTTTT. The rearrangement uses TRBV15 and TRBJ1-4; the D gene is possibly TRBD1 (5 bases). Trimming removed 0 bases from V and 8 bases from J, with 13 bases in between. The CDR3 is made up of 15 amino acids. CDR1 is LNHNV, CDR2 YYDKDF, per germline (reference sequence). The whole variable domain, remainder taken from reference TRBV15 and TRBJ1-4, is DAMVIQNPRYQVTQFGKPVTLSCSQTLNHNVMYWYQQKSSQAPKLLFHYYDKDFNNEADTPDNFQSRRPNTSFCFLDIRSPGLGDTAMYLCATSREGRGNEKLFFGSGTQLSVL.

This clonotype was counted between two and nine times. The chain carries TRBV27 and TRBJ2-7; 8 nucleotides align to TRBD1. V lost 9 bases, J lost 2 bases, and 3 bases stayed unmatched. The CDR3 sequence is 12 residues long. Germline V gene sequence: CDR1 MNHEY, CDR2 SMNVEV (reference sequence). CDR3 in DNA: TGTGCCAGTAAACAGGGGGCCTACGAGCAGTACTTC. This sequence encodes CASKQGAYEQYF.

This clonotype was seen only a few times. As DNA, the CDR3 is TGCGCCAGCAGCCTTCCTCCGGGTCGTTCAGAGACCCAGTACTTC. This translates into CASSLPPGRSETQYF. The chain joins TRBV4-1 to TRBJ2-5, with D unresolved. Germline V gene lookup returns CDR1 MGHRA and CDR2 YSYEKL. Trimming took off 4 bases at V and 4 bases at J, with 16 bases between the two ends. The CDR3 is 15 amino acids.

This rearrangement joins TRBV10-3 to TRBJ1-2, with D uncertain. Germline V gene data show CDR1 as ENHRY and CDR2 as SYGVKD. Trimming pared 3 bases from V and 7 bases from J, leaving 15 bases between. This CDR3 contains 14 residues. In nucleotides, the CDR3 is TGTGCCATCAGTGACAATACAGTAGGAGGTGGCTACACCTTC. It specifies CAISDNTVGGGYTF.

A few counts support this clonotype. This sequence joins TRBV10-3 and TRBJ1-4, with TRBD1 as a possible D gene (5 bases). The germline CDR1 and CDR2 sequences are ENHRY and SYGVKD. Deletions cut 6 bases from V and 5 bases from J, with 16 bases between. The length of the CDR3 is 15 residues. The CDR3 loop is CAIRKGAGPNEKLFF. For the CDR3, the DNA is TGTGCCATCAGAAAAGGGGCTGGGCCAAATGAAAAACTGTTTTTT.

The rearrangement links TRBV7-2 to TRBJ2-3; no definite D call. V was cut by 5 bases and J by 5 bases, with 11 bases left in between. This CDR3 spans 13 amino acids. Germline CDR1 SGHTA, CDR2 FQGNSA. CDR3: CASSHIPEDTQYF. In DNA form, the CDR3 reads TGTGCCAGCAGCCATATCCCGGAAGATACGCAGTATTTT.

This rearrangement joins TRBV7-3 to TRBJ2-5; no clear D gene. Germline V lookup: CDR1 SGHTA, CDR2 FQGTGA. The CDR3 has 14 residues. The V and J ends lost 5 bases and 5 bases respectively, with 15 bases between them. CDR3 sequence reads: CASSEQRLAETQYF. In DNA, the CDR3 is TGTGCCAGCAGCGAACAGCGTCTCGCGGAGACCCAGTACTTC.

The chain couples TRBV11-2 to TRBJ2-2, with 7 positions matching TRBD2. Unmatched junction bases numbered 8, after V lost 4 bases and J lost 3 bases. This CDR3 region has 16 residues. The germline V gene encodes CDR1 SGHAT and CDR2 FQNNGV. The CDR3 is CASSSPSGTDTGELFF. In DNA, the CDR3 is TGTGCCAGCAGCTCGCCGAGCGGGACCGACACCGGGGAGCTGTTTTTT.

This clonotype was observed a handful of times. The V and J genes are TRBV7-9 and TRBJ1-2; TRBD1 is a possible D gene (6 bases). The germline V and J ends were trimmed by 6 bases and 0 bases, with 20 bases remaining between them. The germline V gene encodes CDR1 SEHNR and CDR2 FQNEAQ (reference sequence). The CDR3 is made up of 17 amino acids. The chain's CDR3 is CASSHPRTAETNYGYTF. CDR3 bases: TGTGCCAGCAGTCATCCCAGGACAGCAGAAACTAACTATGGCTACACCTTC.

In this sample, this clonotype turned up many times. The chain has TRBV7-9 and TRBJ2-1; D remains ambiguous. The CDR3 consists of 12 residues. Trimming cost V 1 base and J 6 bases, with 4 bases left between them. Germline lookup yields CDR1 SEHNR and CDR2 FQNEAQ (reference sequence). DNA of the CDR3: TGTGCCAGCAGCTTAGTCGTCAATGAGCAGTTCTTC. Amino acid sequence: CASSLVVNEQFF.

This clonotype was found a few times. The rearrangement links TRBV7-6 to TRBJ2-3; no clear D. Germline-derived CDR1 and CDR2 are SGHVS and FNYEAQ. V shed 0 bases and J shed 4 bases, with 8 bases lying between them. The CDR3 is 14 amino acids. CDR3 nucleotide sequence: TGTGCCAGCAGCTTAGCGAGGAGTGCAGATACGCAGTATTTT. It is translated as CASSLARSADTQYF. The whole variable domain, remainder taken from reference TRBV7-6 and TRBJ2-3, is GAGVSQSPRYKVTKRGQDVALRCDPISGHVSLYWYRQALGQGPEFLTYFNYEAQQDKSGLPNDRFSAERPEGSISTLTIQRTEQRDSAMYRCASSLARSADTQYFGPGTRLTVL.

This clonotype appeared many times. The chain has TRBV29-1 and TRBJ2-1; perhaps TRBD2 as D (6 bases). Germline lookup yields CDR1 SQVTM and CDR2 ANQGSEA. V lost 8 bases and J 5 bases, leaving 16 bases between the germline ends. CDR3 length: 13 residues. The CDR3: CSSVGGWNNEQFF. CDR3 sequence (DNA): TGCAGCTCAGTAGGAGGGTGGAACAATGAGCAGTTCTTC.

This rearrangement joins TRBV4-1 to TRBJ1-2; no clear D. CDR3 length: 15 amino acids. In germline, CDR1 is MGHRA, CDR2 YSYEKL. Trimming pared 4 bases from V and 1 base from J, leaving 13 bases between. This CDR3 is CASSPYVPNNYGYTF. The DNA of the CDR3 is TGCGCCAGCAGCCCCTACGTCCCGAATAACTATGGCTACACCTTC.

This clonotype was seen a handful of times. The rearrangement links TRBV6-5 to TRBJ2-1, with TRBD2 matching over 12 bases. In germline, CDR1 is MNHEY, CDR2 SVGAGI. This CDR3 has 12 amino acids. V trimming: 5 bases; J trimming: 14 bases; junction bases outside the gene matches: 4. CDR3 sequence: CASSLAGGQEFF. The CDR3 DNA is TGTGCCAGCAGTCTAGCGGGAGGGCAAGAGTTCTTC.

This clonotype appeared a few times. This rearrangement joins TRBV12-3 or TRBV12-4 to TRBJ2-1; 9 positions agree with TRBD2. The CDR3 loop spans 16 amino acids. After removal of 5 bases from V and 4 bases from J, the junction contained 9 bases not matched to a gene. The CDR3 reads CASSPATSGPYNEQFF. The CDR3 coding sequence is TGTGCCAGCAGTCCGGCCACTAGCGGGCCTTACAATGAGCAGTTCTTC.

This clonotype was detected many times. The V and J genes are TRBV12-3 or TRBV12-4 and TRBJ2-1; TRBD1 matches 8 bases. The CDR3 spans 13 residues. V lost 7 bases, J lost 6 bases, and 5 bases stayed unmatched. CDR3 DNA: TGTGCCAGCACTTTCGACAGGGGCAATGAGCAGTTCTTC. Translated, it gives CASTFDRGNEQFF.

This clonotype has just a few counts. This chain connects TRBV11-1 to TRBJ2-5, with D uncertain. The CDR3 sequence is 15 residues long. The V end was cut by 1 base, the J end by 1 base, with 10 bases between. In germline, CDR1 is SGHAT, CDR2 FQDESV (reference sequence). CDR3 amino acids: CASSLDGLGQETQYF. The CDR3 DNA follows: TGTGCCAGCAGCTTAGATGGGTTGGGCCAAGAGACCCAGTACTTC.

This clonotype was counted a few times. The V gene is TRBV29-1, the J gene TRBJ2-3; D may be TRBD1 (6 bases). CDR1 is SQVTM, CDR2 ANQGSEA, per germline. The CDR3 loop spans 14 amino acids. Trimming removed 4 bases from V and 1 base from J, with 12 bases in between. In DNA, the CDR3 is TGCAGCGTTGGTCAGGGGTTCGGCACAGATACGCAGTATTTT. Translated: CSVGQGFGTDTQYF.